In this sample, the clone carrying this T cell receptor beta chain turned up a few times. Its antigen remains unknown. The data originate from a study of cytomegalovirus exposure and HLA in healthy donors. General study points: Highest at DRB1 and lowest at HLA-C, TCR association rates differed among HLA loci in a later analysis. It was approximately 170 TCR beta chains that were listed as cytomegalovirus-associated. A later analysis linked a missense DCLRE1C variant to TCR beta V- and J-gene trimming. The authors later found HLA-associated TCR beta chains more clonally expanded than equally common others.

Trimming cost V 4 bases and J 3 bases; bases outside gene matches: 9. This CDR3 spans 15 amino acids. Looked up from germline, CDR1 is MDHEN and CDR2 is SYDVKM. PCR employed 60 Vbeta and 13 Jbeta primers. The protocol was immunoSEQ multiplex PCR, while the TCRdb copy is restricted to in-frame clones and leaves out a portion. The profile covers over 130,000 clones, with around 75% appearing a single time and 1.5% to 2% taken by the ten largest. The receptor's source is a woman aged 30 to 39 in good health and CMV-seronegative. The sample taken for sequencing was PBMCs. The gene calls are TRBV28 and TRBJ2-7; 7 nucleotides agree with TRBD1. As DNA, the CDR3 is TGTGCCAGCAGTTCGCCAGCCGACAGGGACTACGAGCAGTACTTC. It is translated as CASSSPADRDYEQYF.